This TCR beta chain was sequenced during a study of blood T cell repertoires in COVID-19 (dated by TCRdb to 2019 to 2021). Some background on the complete study: Collaborator samples came from the United States, Italy and Spain and covered acute and convalescent phases of COVID-19. The prospective study material was composed of cDNA or gDNA derived from T cells, B-cell-depleted T cells, or PBMCs. Deeply sampled blood TCRbeta repertoires from subjects exposed to, actively infected with, or recovered from COVID-19 were included in the dataset. The repertoires were made available in a free public database intended to serve as a resource for research on the immune response to SARS-CoV-2. The samples were drawn from the first 160 participants of the ongoing ImmuneRACE study and from 1,254 subjects provided by 6 global collaborators. A de-identified subject ID, COVID-19 status, age in years and sex were almost always included in the sample metadata. Where available, HLA class I and class II types were obtained from metadata supplied by the sample provider rather than from assay-based typing. Summary of the overall study and its limitations: The amount of clinical and demographic metadata varied by source and participant and was provided uncurated.

With respect to this clone: Its cognate antigen has yet to be identified. Base qualities are not at hand, and no much larger clone is one base apart.

The collaborating institutions used their own protocols to collect whole blood in K2EDTA tubes. For TCRbeta analysis, collaborators shipped samples in one of three forms: frozen whole blood, isolated PBMCs, or DNA extracted from either of those sample types. The immunoSEQ Assay, a bias-controlled multiplex PCR, was used to amplify TCRbeta CDR3 regions from genomic DNA. In the original analysis: The number of nucleated cells in each sample was estimated from the amplification of reference gene primers within the assay. To quantify the absolute abundance of each unique TCRbeta CDR3 rearrangement, sequence reads were collapsed and filtered. Productive Simpson clonality was computed per sample as the square root of Simpson's diversity index over productive rearrangements. The table comes from immuneACCESS by way of TCRdb, which keeps in-frame sequences with V and J called. Part of the clones is missing from these tables; in studies checked, under half for an unresolved V gene and the rest for unknown reasons. V, J and clone size derive from that table, while D and trimming were established from the DNA sequence. The sample table holds 45,000 or so clones, of which about 85% were seen once. Of the sample, roughly a third falls within the top ten clones.

Sequencing was done on a sample of peripheral blood. This clonotype was obtained from a woman of 80 years or more with acute or convalescent COVID-19.

The DNA sequence reads TGTGCCAGCAGCATAAGACAGGGTGCCACCGGGGAGCTGTTTTTT. It is translated as CASSIRQGATGELFF. The rearranged chain carries TRBV7-9 and TRBJ2-2; 7 middle bases align to TRBD1. Trimming leaves V shorter by 5 bases and J shorter by 4 bases, with the junction holding 7 bases beyond the gene matches. From the germline V gene (reference sequence), CDR1 is SEHNR and CDR2 is FQNEAQ. The CDR3 covers 15 residues, taking in both the cysteine and the phenylalanine. The DNA shown is the 45-base CDR3, in frame from base 1.